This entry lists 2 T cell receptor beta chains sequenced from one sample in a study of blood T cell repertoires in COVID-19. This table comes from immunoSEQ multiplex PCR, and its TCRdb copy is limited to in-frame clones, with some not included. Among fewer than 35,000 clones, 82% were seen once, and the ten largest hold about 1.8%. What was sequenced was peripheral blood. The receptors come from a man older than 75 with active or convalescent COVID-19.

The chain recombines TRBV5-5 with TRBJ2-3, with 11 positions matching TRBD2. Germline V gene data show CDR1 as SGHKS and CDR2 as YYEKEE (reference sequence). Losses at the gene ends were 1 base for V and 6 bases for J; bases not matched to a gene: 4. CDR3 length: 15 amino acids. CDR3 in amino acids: CASSLLAGGRDTQYF. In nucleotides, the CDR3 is TGTGCCAGCAGCTTGTTAGCGGGGGGGCGGGATACGCAGTATTTT.

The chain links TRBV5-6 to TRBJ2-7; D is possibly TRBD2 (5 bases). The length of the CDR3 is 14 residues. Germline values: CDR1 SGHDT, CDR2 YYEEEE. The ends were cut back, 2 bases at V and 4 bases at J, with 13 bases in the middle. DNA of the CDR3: TGTGCCAGCAGCTTACTTGGGGAGATGTACGAGCAGTACTTC. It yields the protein CASSLLGEMYEQYF.